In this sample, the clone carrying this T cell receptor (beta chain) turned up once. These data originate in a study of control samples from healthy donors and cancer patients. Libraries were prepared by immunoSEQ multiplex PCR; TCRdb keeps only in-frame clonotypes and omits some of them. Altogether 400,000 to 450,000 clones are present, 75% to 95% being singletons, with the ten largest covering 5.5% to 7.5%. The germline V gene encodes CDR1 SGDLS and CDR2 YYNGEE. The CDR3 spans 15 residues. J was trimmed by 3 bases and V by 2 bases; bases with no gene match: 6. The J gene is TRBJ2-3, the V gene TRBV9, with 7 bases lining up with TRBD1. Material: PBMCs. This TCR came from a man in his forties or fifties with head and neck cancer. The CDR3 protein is CASSVQGEGTDTQYF. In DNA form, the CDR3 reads TGTGCCAGCAGCGTTCAGGGGGAAGGTACAGATACGCAGTATTTT.